These 13 T cell receptor beta chains came from one sample sequenced in a study of CD8 T cells in ankylosing spondylitis. TCRdb analysed the 5' RACE reads with MiXCR anew, one entry per CDR3 protein. The repertoire has about 250,000 distinct CDR3 sequences, under 35% of them found once; the top ten carry 4% to 5.5%. Material: blood, either unsorted or a sorted T cell fraction (not recorded which). The receptors here all came from a male donor with ankylosing spondylitis or in good health (not recorded which).

This chain's CDR3 is CASSLSLNEQYF. Here the CDR3 DNA reads TGTGCCAGCAGCTTATCGCTCAACGAGCAGTACTTC. The chain uses TRBV7-9 and TRBJ2-7, with D hard to call. V was trimmed by 2 bases and J by 5 bases, leaving 7 bases between them. CDR1 and CDR2 (germline): SEHNR, FQNEAQ (reference sequence). The CDR3 runs to 12 residues.

This clonotype was recorded a few times. Sequence at one end of the junction differs from germline and may be a read error. The chain recombines TRBV5-1 with TRBJ2-7; no clear D gene. Germline V lookup: CDR1 SGHRS, CDR2 YFSETQ. This CDR3 contains 12 residues. CDR3 DNA: TGTGCCAGCAGTTCCAACTCCTACGAGCAGTACTTC. It translates to CASSSNSYEQYF.

The chain employs TRBV4-2 and TRBJ2-1; D gene ambiguous. V was trimmed by 0 bases and J by 10 bases, leaving 7 bases between them. CDR1 is LGHNA and CDR2 is YNFKEQ in the germline V gene. The CDR3 is 12 amino acids. The CDR3 DNA reads as TGTGCCAGCAGCCAAGATGCTCCCGAGCAGTTCTTC. Residues: CASSQDAPEQFF.

The gene calls are TRBV20-1 and TRBJ2-1, with D uncertain. Germline-derived CDR1 and CDR2 are DFQATT and SNEGSKA (reference sequence). The CDR3 extends over 14 amino acids. Trimming took 0 bases from V and 4 from J, leaving 10 bases between them. The CDR3 sequence: CSARDILLYNEQFF. CDR3 nucleotides: TGCAGTGCTAGAGATATTCTACTATACAATGAGCAGTTCTTC.

V usage is TRBV30 and J usage is TRBJ2-3, with 10 bases aligning to TRBD2. The germline V gene encodes CDR1 GTSNPN and CDR2 SVGIG (reference sequence). Unmatched junction bases numbered 1, after V lost 0 bases and J lost 4 bases. This CDR3 is 14 amino acids long. The CDR3 bases are TGTGCCTGGAGTGTACTAGCGGGGTCAGATACGCAGTATTTT. It translates to CAWSVLAGSDTQYF.

In its sample, this clonotype was seen a few times. The V call is TRBV20-1, the J call TRBJ2-1, with 7 nucleotides matching TRBD1. The CDR3 runs 14 residues. Germline lookup yields CDR1 DFQATT and CDR2 SNEGSKA (reference sequence). With 7 bases clipped from V and 1 base from J, the junction kept 7 bases outside the gene matches. DNA of the CDR3: TGCAGTGTAATACCGGGACAGTCCTACAATGAGCAGTTCTTC. It yields the protein CSVIPGQSYNEQFF.

A few counts support this clonotype. The chain couples TRBV6-1 to TRBJ1-3; D gene unclear. The CDR3 contains 15 residues. Germline values: CDR1 MNHNS, CDR2 SASEGT. Trimming removed 3 bases at V and 0 bases at J, with 9 bases between. CDR3 in DNA: TGTGCCAGCAGTGACGAGGCCGGCTCTGGAAACACCATATATTTT. It is translated as CASSDEAGSGNTIYF.

This clonotype was seen a single time. V is TRBV7-8 and J is TRBJ1-5; D is perhaps TRBD1 (5 bases). The V gene lost 1 base and the J gene lost 6 bases, with 16 bases spanning the gap. Germline CDR1 SGHVS, CDR2 FQNEAQ. CDR3 length equals 16 residues. CDR3 amino acids: CASSLDTGRRVQPQHF. In nucleotides, the CDR3 is TGTGCCAGCAGCTTAGATACAGGAAGGAGAGTTCAGCCCCAGCATTTT.

This clonotype was seen a few times. The V call is TRBV5-6, the J call TRBJ2-5; 7 bases agree with TRBD2. Germline lookup yields CDR1 SGHDT and CDR2 YYEEEE. J was trimmed by 1 base and V by 1 base; bases with no gene match: 13. The CDR3 sequence is 18 residues long. CDR3 region: CASSLWGSGGTIQETQYF. The CDR3 DNA follows: TGTGCCAGCAGCTTGTGGGGTTCGGGGGGTACTATCCAAGAGACCCAGTACTTC. The complete variable domain, with remaining parts taken from reference TRBV5-6 and TRBJ2-5, reads DAGVTQSPTHLIKTRGQQVTLRCSPKSGHDTVSWYQQALGQGPQFIFQYYEEEERQRGNFPDRFSGHQFPNYSSELNVNALLLGDSALYLCASSLWGSGGTIQETQYFGPGTRLLVL.

This clonotype has only a few counts. The chain uses TRBV9 and TRBJ2-1; D possibly corresponds to TRBD1 (7 bases). Between the trimmed V and J ends, which lost 0 bases and 3 bases, there was a span of 10 bases. Germline V gives CDR1 SGDLS, CDR2 YYNGEE. This CDR3 is 15 amino acids long. DNA of the CDR3: TGTGCCAGCAGCGTAGGCGGGGACAGCTACAATGAGCAGTTCTTC. Translated, it gives CASSVGGDSYNEQFF.

The J gene is TRBJ2-3, the V gene TRBV5-1; 10 bases line up with TRBD2. The CDR3 extends over 15 amino acids. Germline CDR1 reads SGHRS; CDR2 reads YFSETQ. J lost 6 bases, V lost 1 base, and 5 bases had no gene match. The CDR3 sequence: CASSLSGGAADTQYF. For the CDR3, the DNA is TGCGCCAGCAGCTTGAGCGGGGGGGCAGCCGATACGCAGTATTTT.

This clonotype was counted a few times. The chain is built from TRBV6-1 and TRBJ1-2; D not certain. V dropped 1 base and J dropped 7 bases, with 13 bases sitting between them. Germline assignment: CDR1 MNHNS and CDR2 SASEGT. The CDR3 has 14 residues. This chain's CDR3 is CASSEGKGKAGYTF. DNA for the CDR3: TGTGCCAGCAGTGAAGGAAAAGGGAAGGCTGGCTACACCTTC.

This clonotype was detected a few times. The V call is TRBV20-1, the J call TRBJ2-3; D uncertain. V was trimmed by 6 bases and J by 6 bases, leaving 16 bases between them. The V gene's germline CDR1 is DFQATT and CDR2 SNEGSKA (reference sequence). The CDR3 runs 13 residues. The CDR3 loop reads CSALDPSPDTQYF. The CDR3 DNA follows: TGCAGTGCCTTGGACCCTTCCCCGGATACGCAGTATTTT.